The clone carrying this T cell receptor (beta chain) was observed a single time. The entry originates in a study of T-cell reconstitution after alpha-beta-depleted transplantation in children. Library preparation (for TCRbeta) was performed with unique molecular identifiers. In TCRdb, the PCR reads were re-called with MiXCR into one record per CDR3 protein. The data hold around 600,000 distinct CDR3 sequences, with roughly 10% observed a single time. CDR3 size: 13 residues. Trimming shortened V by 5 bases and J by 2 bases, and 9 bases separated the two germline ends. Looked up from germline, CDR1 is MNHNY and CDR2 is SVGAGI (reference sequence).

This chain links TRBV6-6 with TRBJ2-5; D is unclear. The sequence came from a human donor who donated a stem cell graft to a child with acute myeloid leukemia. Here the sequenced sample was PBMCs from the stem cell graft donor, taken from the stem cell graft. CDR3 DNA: TGTGCCAGCAGTATAATTGCACAAGAGACCCAGTACTTC. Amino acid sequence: CASSIIAQETQYF.